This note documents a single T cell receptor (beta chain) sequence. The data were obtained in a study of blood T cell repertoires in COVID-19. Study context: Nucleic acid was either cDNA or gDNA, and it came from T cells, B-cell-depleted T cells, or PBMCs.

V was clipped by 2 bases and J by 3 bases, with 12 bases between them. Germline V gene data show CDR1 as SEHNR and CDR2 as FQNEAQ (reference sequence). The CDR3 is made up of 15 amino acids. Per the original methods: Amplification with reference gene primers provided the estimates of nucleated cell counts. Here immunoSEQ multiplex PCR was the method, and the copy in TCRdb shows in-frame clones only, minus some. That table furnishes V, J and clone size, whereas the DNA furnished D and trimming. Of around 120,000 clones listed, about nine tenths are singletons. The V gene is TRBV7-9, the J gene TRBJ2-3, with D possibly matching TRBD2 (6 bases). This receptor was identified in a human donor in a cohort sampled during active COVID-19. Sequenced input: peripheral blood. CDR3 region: CASSLLGGRTDTQYF. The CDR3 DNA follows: TGTGCCAGCAGCTTATTGGGGGGACGGACAGATACGCAGTATTTT.